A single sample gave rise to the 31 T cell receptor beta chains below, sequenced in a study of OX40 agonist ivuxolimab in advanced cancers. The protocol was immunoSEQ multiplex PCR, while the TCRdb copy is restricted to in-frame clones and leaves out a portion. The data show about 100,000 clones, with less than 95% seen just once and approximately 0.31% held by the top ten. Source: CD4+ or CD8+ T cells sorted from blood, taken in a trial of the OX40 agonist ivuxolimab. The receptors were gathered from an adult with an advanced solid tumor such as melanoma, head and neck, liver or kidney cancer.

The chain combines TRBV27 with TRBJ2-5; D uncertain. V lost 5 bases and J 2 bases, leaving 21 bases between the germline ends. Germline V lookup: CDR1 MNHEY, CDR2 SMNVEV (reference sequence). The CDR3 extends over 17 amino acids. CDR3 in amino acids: CASSLYSIDTLQETQYF. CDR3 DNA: TGTGCCAGCAGTCTATACTCGATAGACACCCTACAAGAGACCCAGTACTTC.

CDR3 nucleotides: TGTGCCAGCAGCAAGAGACCCGGGACTAACAGTGAGCAGTTCTTC. Translated: CASSKRPGTNSEQFF. The chain employs TRBV28 and TRBJ2-1, with 7 bases identical to TRBD2. The V gene's germline CDR1 is MDHEN and CDR2 SYDVKM. The CDR3 extends over 15 amino acids. The J segment lost 9 bases and the V segment lost 6 bases, leaving 14 bases of the junction unmatched.

The CDR3 here is CASSDGPRNAYEQYF. The CDR3 DNA reads as TGCGCCAGCAGTGATGGGCCCCGGAACGCCTACGAGCAGTACTTC. The chain links TRBV10-1 to TRBJ2-7; no firm D call. CDR3 length: 15 residues. Between the trimmed V and J ends, which lost 3 bases and 2 bases, there was a span of 14 bases. CDR1 is WNHNN and CDR2 is SYGVQD in the germline V gene (reference sequence).

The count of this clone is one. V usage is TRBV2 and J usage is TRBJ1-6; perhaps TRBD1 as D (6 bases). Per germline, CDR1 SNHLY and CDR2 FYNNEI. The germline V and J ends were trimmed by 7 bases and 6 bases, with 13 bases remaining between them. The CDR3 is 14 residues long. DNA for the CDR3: TGTGCCAGCAAGAGGGACAATAGTAATTCACCCCTCCACTTT. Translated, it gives CASKRDNSNSPLHF.

The CDR3 loop reads CAREDPGKQETQYF. CDR3 nucleotides: TGTGCCAGGGAGGACCCAGGGAAACAAGAGACCCAGTACTTC. The chain combines TRBV19 with TRBJ2-5; D may match TRBD1 or TRBD2 (5 bases each). With 9 bases removed from V and 2 bases from J, the gap between germline ends came to 16 bases. Per germline, CDR1 LNHDA and CDR2 SQIVND (reference sequence). The CDR3 extends over 14 amino acids.

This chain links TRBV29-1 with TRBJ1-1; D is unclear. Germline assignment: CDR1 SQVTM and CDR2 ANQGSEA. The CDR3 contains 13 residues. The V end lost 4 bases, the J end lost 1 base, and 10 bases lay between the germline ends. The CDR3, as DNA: TGCAGCGTTGCAGCCACAACGAACACTGAAGCTTTCTTT. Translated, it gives CSVAATTNTEAFF.

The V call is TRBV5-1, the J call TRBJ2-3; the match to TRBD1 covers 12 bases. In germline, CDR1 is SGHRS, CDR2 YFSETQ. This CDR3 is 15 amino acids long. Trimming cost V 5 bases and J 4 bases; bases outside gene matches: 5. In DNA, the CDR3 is TGCGCCAGCAGTACCGGGACAGGGGGCTCAGATACGCAGTATTTT. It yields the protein CASSTGTGGSDTQYF.

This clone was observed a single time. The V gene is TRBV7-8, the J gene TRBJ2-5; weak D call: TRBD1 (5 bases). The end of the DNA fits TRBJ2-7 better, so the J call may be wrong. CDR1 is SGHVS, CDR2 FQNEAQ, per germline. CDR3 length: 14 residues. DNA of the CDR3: TGTGCCAGCAGCTCACAGGTAAAGGCCTACGAGCAGTACTTC. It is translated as CASSSQVKAYEQYF.

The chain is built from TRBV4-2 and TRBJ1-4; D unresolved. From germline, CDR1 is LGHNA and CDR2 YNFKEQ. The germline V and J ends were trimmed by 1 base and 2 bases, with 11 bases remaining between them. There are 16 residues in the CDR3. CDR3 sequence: CASSQVSRMTNEKLFF. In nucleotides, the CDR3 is TGTGCCAGCAGCCAAGTATCAAGGATGACTAATGAAAAACTGTTTTTT.

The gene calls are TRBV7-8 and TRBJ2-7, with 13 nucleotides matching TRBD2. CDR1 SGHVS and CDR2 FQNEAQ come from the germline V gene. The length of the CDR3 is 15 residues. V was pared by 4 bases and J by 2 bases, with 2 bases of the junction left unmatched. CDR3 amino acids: CASSSLAGGPYEQYF. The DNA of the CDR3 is TGTGCCAGCAGCTCACTAGCGGGAGGGCCCTACGAGCAGTACTTC.

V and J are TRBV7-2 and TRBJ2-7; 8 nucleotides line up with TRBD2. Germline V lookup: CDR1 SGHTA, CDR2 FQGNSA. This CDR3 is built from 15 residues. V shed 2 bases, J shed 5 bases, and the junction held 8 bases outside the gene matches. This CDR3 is CASSLRGSGIHEQYF. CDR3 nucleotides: TGTGCCAGCAGCTTACGCGGTAGCGGGATCCACGAGCAGTACTTC.

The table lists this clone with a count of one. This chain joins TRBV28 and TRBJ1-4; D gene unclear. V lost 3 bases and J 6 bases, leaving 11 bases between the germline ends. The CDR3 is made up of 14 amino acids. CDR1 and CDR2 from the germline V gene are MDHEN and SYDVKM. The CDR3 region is CASSLPGPHEKLFF. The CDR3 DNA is TGTGCCAGCAGTTTGCCCGGGCCTCATGAAAAACTGTTTTTT.

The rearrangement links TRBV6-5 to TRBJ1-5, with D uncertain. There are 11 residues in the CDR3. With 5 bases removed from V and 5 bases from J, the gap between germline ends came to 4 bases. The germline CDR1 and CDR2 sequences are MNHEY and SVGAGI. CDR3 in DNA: TGTGCCAGCAGTGAGGATCAGCCCCAGCATTTT. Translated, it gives CASSEDQPQHF.

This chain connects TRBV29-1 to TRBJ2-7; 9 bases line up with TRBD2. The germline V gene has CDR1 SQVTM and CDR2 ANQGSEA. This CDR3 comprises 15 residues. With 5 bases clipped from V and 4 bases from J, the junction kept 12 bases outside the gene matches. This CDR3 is CSVPGTASGTYEQYF. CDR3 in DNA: TGCAGCGTTCCTGGCACGGCTAGCGGGACTTACGAGCAGTACTTC.

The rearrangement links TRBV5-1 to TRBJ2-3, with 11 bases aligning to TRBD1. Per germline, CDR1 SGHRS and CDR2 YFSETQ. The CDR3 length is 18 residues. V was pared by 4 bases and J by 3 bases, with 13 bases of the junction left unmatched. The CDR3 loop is CASSPDRGRVAGTDTQYF. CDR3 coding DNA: TGCGCCAGCAGCCCGGACAGGGGGCGCGTAGCGGGGACAGATACGCAGTATTTT.

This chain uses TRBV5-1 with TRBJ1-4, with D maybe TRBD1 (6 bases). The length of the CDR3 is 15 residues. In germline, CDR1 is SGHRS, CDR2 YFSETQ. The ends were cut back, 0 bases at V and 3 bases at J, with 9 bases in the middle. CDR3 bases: TGCGCCAGCAGCTTGGTAGGACAGCCTAATGAAAAACTGTTTTTT. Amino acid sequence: CASSLVGQPNEKLFF.

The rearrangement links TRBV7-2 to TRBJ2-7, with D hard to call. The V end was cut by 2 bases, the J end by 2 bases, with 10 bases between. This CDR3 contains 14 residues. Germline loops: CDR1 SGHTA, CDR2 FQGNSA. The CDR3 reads CASSLTGYTYEQYF. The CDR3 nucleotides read TGTGCCAGCAGCTTAACCGGTTACACCTACGAGCAGTACTTC.

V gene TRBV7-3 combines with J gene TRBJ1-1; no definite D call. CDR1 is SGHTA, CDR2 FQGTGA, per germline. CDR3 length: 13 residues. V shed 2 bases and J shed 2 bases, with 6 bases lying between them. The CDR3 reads CASSLGSNTEAFF. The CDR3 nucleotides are TGTGCCAGCAGCTTAGGTTCTAACACTGAAGCTTTCTTT.

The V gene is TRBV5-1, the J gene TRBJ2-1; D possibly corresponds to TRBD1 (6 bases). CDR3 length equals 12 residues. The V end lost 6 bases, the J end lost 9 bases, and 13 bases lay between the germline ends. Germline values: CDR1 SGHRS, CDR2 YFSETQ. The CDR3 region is CASTPNRVEQFF. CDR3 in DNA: TGCGCCAGCACCCCTAACAGGGTTGAGCAGTTCTTC.

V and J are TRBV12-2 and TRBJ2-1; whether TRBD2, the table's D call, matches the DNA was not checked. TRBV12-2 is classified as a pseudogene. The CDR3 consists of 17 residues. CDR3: CASRLRTSGRSYNEQFF. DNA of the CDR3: TGTGCAAGTCGCTTGCGGACTAGCGGGAGGTCTTACAATGAGCAGTTCTTC.

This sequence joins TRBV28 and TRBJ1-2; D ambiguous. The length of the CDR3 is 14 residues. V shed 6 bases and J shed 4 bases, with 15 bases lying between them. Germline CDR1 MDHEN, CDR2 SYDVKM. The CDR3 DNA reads TGTGCCAGCAGCAACTTCCCCGAGGGCTATGGCTACACCTTC. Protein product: CASSNFPEGYGYTF.

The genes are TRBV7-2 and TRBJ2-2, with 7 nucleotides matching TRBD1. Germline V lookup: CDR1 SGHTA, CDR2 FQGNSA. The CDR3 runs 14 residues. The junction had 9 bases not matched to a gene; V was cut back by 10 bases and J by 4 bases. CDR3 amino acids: CANRQTGTTGELFF. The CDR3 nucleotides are TGTGCCAACAGACAGACAGGGACCACCGGGGAGCTGTTTTTT.

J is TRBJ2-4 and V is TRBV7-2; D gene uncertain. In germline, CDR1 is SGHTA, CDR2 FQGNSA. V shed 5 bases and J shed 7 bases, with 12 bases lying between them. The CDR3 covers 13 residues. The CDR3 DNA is TGTGCCAGCAGCCCAAACCTGGGGAACATTCAGTACTTC. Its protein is CASSPNLGNIQYF.

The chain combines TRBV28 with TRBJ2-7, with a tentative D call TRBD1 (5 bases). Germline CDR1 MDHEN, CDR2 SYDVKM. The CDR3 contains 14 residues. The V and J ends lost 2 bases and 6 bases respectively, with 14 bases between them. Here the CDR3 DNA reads TGTGCCAGCAGTTTAAGGGGCGCAGGTGGCGAGCAGTACTTC. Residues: CASSLRGAGGEQYF.

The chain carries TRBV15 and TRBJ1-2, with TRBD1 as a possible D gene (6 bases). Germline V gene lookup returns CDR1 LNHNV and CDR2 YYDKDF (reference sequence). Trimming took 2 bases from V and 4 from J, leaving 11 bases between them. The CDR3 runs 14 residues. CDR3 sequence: CATSRLWDIYGYTF. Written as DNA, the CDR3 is TGTGCCACCAGCAGACTTTGGGACATCTATGGCTACACCTTC.

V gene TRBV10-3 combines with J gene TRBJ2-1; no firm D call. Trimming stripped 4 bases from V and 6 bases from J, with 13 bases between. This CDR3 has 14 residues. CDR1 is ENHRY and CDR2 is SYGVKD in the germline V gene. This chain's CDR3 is CAISAATLGNEQFF. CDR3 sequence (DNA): TGTGCCATCAGTGCGGCCACGCTAGGCAATGAGCAGTTCTTC.

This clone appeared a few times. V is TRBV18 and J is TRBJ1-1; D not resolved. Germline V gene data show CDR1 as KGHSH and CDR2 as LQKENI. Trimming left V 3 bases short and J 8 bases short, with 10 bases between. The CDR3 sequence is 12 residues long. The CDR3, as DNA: TGTGCCAGCTCACCCCTCGGCCGAGAAGCTTTCTTT. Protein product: CASSPLGREAFF.

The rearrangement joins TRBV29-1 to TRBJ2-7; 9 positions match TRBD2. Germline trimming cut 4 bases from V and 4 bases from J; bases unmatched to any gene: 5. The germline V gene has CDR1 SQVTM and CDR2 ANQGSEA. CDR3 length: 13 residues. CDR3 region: CSVVAGGDYEQYF. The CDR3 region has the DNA TGCAGCGTTGTGGCGGGAGGGGATTACGAGCAGTACTTC.

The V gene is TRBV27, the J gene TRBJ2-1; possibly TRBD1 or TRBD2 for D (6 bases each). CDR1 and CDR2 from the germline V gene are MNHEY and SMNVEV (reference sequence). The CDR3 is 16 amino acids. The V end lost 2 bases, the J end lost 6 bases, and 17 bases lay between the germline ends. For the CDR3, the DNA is TGTGCCAGCAGTTTAAAGCCGGGGGCCAGCGTCAATGAGCAGTTCTTC. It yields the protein CASSLKPGASVNEQFF.

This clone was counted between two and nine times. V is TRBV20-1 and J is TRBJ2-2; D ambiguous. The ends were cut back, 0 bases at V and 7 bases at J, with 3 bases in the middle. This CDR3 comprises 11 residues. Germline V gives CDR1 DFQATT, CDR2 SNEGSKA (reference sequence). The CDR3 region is CSAREDGELFF. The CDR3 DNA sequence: TGCAGTGCTAGAGAGGACGGGGAGCTGTTTTTT.

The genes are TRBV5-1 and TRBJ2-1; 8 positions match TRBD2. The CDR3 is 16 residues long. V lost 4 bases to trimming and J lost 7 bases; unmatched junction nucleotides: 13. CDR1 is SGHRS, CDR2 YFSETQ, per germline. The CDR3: CASSPTSATSANEQFF. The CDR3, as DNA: TGCGCCAGCAGCCCCACATCTGCGACTAGCGCGAATGAGCAGTTCTTC.